This T cell receptor (beta chain) is from a study of CD4 T cells in relation to SARS-CoV-2 and coronaviruses. Before the COVID-19 pandemic, during about 2011-2019, CD4+ T cells were taken from unexposed donors. Isolation of CD4+ T cells took place after about eleven days in culture. CDR3 length equals 13 residues. Per germline, CDR1 MNHEY and CDR2 SMNVEV (reference sequence). With 3 bases removed from V and 0 bases from J, the gap between germline ends came to 5 bases. Profiled with immunoSEQ multiplex PCR; TCRdb holds only in-frame clones, not every one. The table lists 20,000 to 25,000 clones, about 70% of them singletons. A word on this clone: Its antigen is undetermined.

The receptor was isolated from a human donor in good health. V and J are TRBV27 and TRBJ1-1, with D unclear. Sequences were obtained from CD4+ T cells from PBMCs, cultured in vitro. CDR3: CASSFEVNTEAFF. DNA of the CDR3: TGTGCCAGCAGTTTTGAGGTGAACACTGAAGCTTTCTTT.